This T cell receptor beta chain stems from a study of identical twins. One entry per CDR3 protein, called by TCRdb with MiXCR from the 5' RACE reads. Here the sample spans 1.5 million to 2 million distinct CDR3 sequences, about 32% being singletons. After removal of 3 bases from V and 4 bases from J, the junction contained 7 bases not matched to a gene. Germline V CDR1 and CDR2: DFQATT, SNEGSKA (reference sequence). The CDR3 runs 15 residues. The clonotype was recovered from a newborn girl in good health. The chain links TRBV20-1 to TRBJ2-5, with 11 bases lining up with TRBD2. Sequences were obtained from cord blood. CDR3 DNA sequence: TGCAGTGCTAGTACGACTAGCGGGGTGTCAGAGACCCAGTACTTC. Translated, it gives CSASTTSGVSETQYF.